One and the same sample provided the 5 T cell receptor beta chains below, sequenced in a study of blood T cell repertoires in COVID-19 (dated by TCRdb to 2019 to 2021). To prepare the library, the immunoSEQ multiplex PCR assay was applied. The immuneACCESS repertoire file appears here via TCRdb, limited to in-frame rearrangements. These files lack a portion of the clones; in checked studies, under half of the deficit traces to unresolved V genes, and the cause of the others is not known. This sample has about 46,000 clones in its table, and approximately 88% of those were observed once. The ten largest clones add up to 10% to 15% of the sample. The sequencing sample was made of peripheral blood. Receptors were obtained from a human donor with active COVID-19. The donor label of this sample is uncertain.

The chain combines TRBV18 with TRBJ1-2; TRBD1 might be the D (5 bases). This CDR3 has 15 residues. Germline loops: CDR1 KGHSH, CDR2 LQKENI. Trimming pared 4 bases from V and 8 bases from J, leaving 20 bases between. The CDR3 nucleotides are TGTGCCAGCTCACTTGGACTTCCTGGCGGGACGGGCTACACCTTC. This encodes CASSLGLPGGTGYTF.

The V gene is TRBV7-9, the J gene TRBJ2-5, with 11 bases that match TRBD2. CDR3 length equals 15 residues. CDR1 and CDR2 from the germline V gene are SEHNR and FQNEAQ (reference sequence). With V trimmed by 0 bases and J by 4 bases, 1 base remained unmatched. CDR3: CASSLALAGGETQYF. The CDR3 DNA sequence: TGTGCCAGCAGCTTAGCCCTAGCGGGGGGAGAGACCCAGTACTTC.

In nucleotides, the CDR3 is TGCAGCGGCCGTTGGGCGGGATCAACGGATACGCAGTATTTT. Translation: CSGRWAGSTDTQYF. The chain carries TRBV29-1 and TRBJ2-3, with D tentatively TRBD2 (6 bases). The V end lost 7 bases, the J end lost 6 bases, and 20 bases lay between the germline ends. Germline V gene lookup returns CDR1 SQVTM and CDR2 ANQGSEA. This CDR3 comprises 14 residues.

The chain has TRBV19 and TRBJ2-7; 9 positions agree with TRBD1. The CDR3 totals 18 residues. After removal of 4 bases from V and 6 bases from J, the junction contained 19 bases not matched to a gene. Per germline, CDR1 LNHDA and CDR2 SQIVND (reference sequence). The CDR3 loop is CASSTRLTGGTGFGEQYF. Written as DNA, the CDR3 is TGTGCCAGTAGTACTAGACTTACCGGAGGGACAGGGTTCGGCGAGCAGTACTTC.

The V call is TRBV6-5, the J call TRBJ2-6, with D tentatively TRBD2 (5 bases). CDR1 and CDR2 (germline): MNHEY, SVGAGI. V dropped 5 bases and J dropped 4 bases, with 12 bases sitting between them. This CDR3 contains 15 residues. The CDR3 sequence is CASSRDLSGANVLTF. CDR3 bases: TGTGCCAGCAGTCGGGATCTCTCCGGGGCCAACGTCCTGACTTTC.